Listed below are T cell receptor beta chains from one sample, sequenced in a study of T-cell memory formation after mild COVID-19. TCRdb re-derived calls from the 5' RACE reads in MiXCR, one entry per CDR3 protein. The data hold 360,000 or so distinct CDR3 sequences, with around 28% observed a single time. The specimen was PBMCs or a T cell subset sorted from them (not recorded which). All receptors derive from an adult woman who had mild COVID-19 (a few samples of this study predate the infection). Cell type and time point are not known. CDR3s include the opening cysteine and the closing phenylalanine or tryptophan. The D gene is left open where the match is weak. Not every row has a clone size; where given, it reads once, few, many or a size class.

TRBV24-1	-	TRBJ2-1	few	TGTGCCACCAGTGACAGGTTGAGCTCCTACAATGAGCAGTTCTTC	CATSDRLSSYNEQFF
TRBV6-8	TRBD1	TRBJ2-5	-	TGTGCCAGCAGTTTGCACAGGGGGCTGGAGACCCAGTACTTC	CASSLHRGLETQYF
TRBV5-1	-	TRBJ2-5	few	TGCGCCAGCAGCTTGGAGGGGATTCAAGAGACCCAGTACTTC	CASSLEGIQETQYF
TRBV9	-	TRBJ1-2	-	TGTGCCAGCAGTGAACACAGCTATGGCTACACCTTC	CASSEHSYGYTF
TRBV6-1	-	TRBJ2-1	once	TGTGCCAGCAGGTTGACCTGGGAGGCCTACAATGAGCAGTTCTTC	CASRLTWEAYNEQFF
TRBV29-1	TRBD1	TRBJ1-2	-	TGCAGCGTTGAATCGCAGGGGGCCCCCCCCTATGGCTACACCTTC	CSVESQGAPPYGYTF
TRBV11-2	-	TRBJ2-1	-	TGTGCCAGCAGCTTAGTCTATGAGCAGTTCTTC	CASSLVYEQFF
TRBV7-9	-	TRBJ2-1	-	TGTGCCAGCAGCCAGAGCACAGATGAGCAGTTCTTC	CASSQSTDEQFF
TRBV29-1	TRBD1	TRBJ1-2	-	TGCAGCGCCTACAGGGGCGGCTACACCTTC	CSAYRGGYTF
TRBV5-1	-	TRBJ2-4	few	TGCGCCAGCAGCTTGGCGCAGGGGATAGTGGCCAAAAACATTCAGTACTTC	CASSLAQGIVAKNIQYF
TRBV20-1	TRBD2	TRBJ2-5	few	TGCAGTCCCTCTTCGGCGGGGGACGGTCGGGGGGAGACCCAGTACTTC	CSPSSAGDGRGETQYF
TRBV11-2	-	TRBJ2-6	-	TGTGCCAGCAGCATCGGGACAACTGGGGCCAACGTCCTGACTTTC	CASSIGTTGANVLTF
TRBV20-1	TRBD1	TRBJ1-3	many	TGCAGTGCTAGACACACTACCGGGACAGTTGGAAACACCATATATTTT	CSARHTTGTVGNTIYF
TRBV7-9	-	TRBJ2-7	few	TGTGCCAGCAGCCTACAGGGAACCTACGAGCAGTACTTC	CASSLQGTYEQYF
TRBV15	TRBD1	TRBJ2-7	-	TGTGCCACCAGCCGGGACAGAATCTACGAGCAGTACTTC	CATSRDRIYEQYF
TRBV29-1	-	TRBJ2-2	-	TGCAGTAAAACGTGGGGCGGAGAGCTGTTTTTT	CSKTWGGELFF
TRBV4-2	TRBD1	TRBJ1-1	few	TGTGCCAGCCGCTCCGGACAGGGCTCTGAAGCTTTCTTT	CASRSGQGSEAFF
TRBV6-5	-	TRBJ2-2	-	TGTGCCAGCACAATTACCGGGTGGTCGGGCGGGGAGCTGTTTTTT	CASTITGWSGGELFF